A selection of T cell receptor beta chains follows, all from one sample in a study of cytomegalovirus exposure and HLA in healthy donors. Using immunoSEQ multiplex PCR, the repertoire was profiled, and TCRdb retains in-frame clones only, with some absent. The table shows 90,000 or so clones, with over 55% occurring only once. The sample comprised PBMCs. Receptor source: a woman between 18 and 29 years old in good health and CMV-seropositive. Both conserved end residues are part of each CDR3. The order of the fields is CDR3 protein, CDR3 DNA, D gene, V gene, clone size, J gene. The D gene is left open where the match is weak. Not every row has a clone size; where given, it reads once, few, many or a size class.

cdr3_aa: CASSPRTSENIQYF
cdr3_nt: TGTGCCAGCAGCCCCAGGACTAGCGAAAACATTCAGTACTTC
d_call: TRBD2
v_call: TRBV11-1
clone_size: NA
j_call: TRBJ2-4

cdr3_aa: CSAGSRGQANYGYTF
cdr3_nt: TGCAGCGCCGGTTCCAGGGGTCAAGCTAACTATGGCTACACCTTC
d_call: NA
v_call: TRBV29-1
clone_size: NA
j_call: TRBJ1-2

cdr3_aa: CASSLSPERWGDTQYF
cdr3_nt: TGTGCCAGCAGCTTAAGTCCCGAGCGGTGGGGAGATACGCAGTATTTT
d_call: NA
v_call: TRBV13
clone_size: few
j_call: TRBJ2-3

cdr3_aa: CASSSANGNEQFF
cdr3_nt: TGCGCCAGCAGTTCCGCCAACGGGAATGAGCAGTTCTTC
d_call: NA
v_call: TRBV5-1
clone_size: once
j_call: TRBJ2-1

cdr3_aa: CASSLASSTGPQQYF
cdr3_nt: TGTGCCAGCAGCTTAGCGAGTTCGACAGGTCCCCAGCAGTACTTC
d_call: NA
v_call: TRBV7-9
clone_size: NA
j_call: TRBJ2-7

cdr3_aa: CASTGFYEQYF
cdr3_nt: TGTGCCAGCACGGGTTTCTACGAGCAGTACTTC
d_call: NA
v_call: TRBV7-9
clone_size: NA
j_call: TRBJ2-7

cdr3_aa: CASTLDRGRGYGYTF
cdr3_nt: TGTGCCAGCACCCTGGACAGGGGGCGCGGCTATGGCTACACCTTC
d_call: TRBD1
v_call: TRBV6-6
clone_size: NA
j_call: TRBJ1-2

cdr3_aa: CASSPADSINEKLFF
cdr3_nt: TGTGCCAGCAGCCCCGCCGACAGCATTAATGAAAAACTGTTTTTT
d_call: NA
v_call: TRBV11-2
clone_size: NA
j_call: TRBJ1-4

cdr3_aa: CASSLLGRTEAFF
cdr3_nt: TGTGCCAGCAGCTTGTTGGGGAGAACTGAAGCTTTCTTT
d_call: NA
v_call: TRBV5-8
clone_size: NA
j_call: TRBJ1-1

cdr3_aa: CASSEALWQGISGNTIYF
cdr3_nt: TGTGCCAGCAGTGAAGCGCTTTGGCAGGGGATCTCTGGAAACACCATATATTTT
d_call: NA
v_call: TRBV2
clone_size: NA
j_call: TRBJ1-3

cdr3_aa: CASRRDYNSPLHF
cdr3_nt: TGTGCCAGCCGCCGAGACTATAATTCACCCCTCCACTTT
d_call: NA
v_call: TRBV6-5
clone_size: NA
j_call: TRBJ1-6